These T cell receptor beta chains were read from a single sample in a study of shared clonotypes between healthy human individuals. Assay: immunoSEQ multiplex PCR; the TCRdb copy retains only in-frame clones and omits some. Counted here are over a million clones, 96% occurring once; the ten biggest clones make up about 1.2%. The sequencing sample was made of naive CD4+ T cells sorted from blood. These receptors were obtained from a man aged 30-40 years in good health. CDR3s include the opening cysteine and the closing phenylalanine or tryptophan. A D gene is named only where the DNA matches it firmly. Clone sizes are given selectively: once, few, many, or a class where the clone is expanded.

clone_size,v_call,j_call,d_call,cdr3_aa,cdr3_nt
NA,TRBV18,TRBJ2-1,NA,CASSPSGNEQFF,TGTGCCAGCTCACCCTCCGGCAATGAGCAGTTCTTC
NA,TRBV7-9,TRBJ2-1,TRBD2,CASSPGIPGRAEQFF,TGTGCCAGCAGCCCCGGGATTCCCGGGAGGGCGGAGCAGTTCTTC
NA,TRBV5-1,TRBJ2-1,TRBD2,CASSLASGSSIVQFF,TGCGCCAGCAGCTTGGCTAGCGGGAGCTCAATAGTGCAGTTCTTC
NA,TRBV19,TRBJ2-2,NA,CASSILWTASNTGELFF,TGTGCCAGTAGTATTTTATGGACAGCCTCCAACACCGGGGAGCTGTTTTTT
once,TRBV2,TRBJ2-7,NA,CASRGRHQVAYEQYF,TGTGCCAGCCGGGGAAGACACCAAGTTGCCTACGAGCAGTACTTC
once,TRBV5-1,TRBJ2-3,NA,CASSLALSADTDTQYF,TGCGCCAGCAGCTTGGCGCTCTCAGCAGACACAGATACGCAGTATTTT
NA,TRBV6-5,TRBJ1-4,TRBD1,CASSLLGTGDEKLFF,TGTGCCAGCAGTTTACTTGGGACAGGGGATGAAAAACTGTTTTTT
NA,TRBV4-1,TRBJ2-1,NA,CASSQVGHPPYNEQFF,TGCGCCAGCAGCCAGGTGGGACACCCTCCTTACAATGAGCAGTTCTTC
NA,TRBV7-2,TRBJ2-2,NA,CASSLVVGGTAGELFF,TGTGCCAGCAGCTTAGTAGTTGGTGGGACGGCCGGGGAGCTGTTTTTT
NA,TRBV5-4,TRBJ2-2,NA,CASSQFSVGELFF,TGTGCCAGCAGCCAATTCAGCGTCGGGGAGCTGTTTTTT
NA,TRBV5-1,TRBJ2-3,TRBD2,CASSTTSGSFVTDTQYF,TGCGCCAGCAGCACAACTAGCGGGAGTTTCGTCACAGATACGCAGTATTTT
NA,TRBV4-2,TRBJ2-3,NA,CASSQGGEGGDTQYF,TGTGCCAGCAGCCAAGGAGGTGAGGGGGGGGATACGCAGTATTTT
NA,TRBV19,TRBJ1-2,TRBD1,CASSWDRFYGYTF,TGTGCCAGTAGTTGGGACAGATTCTATGGCTACACCTTC
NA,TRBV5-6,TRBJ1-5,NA,CASSPGYPNNQPQHF,TGTGCCAGCAGCCCCGGCTACCCCAACAATCAGCCCCAGCATTTT
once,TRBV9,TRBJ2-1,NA,CASGPYLSNYNEQFF,TGTGCCAGCGGCCCATATCTGAGTAATTACAATGAGCAGTTCTTC
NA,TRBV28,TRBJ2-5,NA,CASSLRPNPRETQYF,TGTGCCAGCAGTTTAAGGCCCAACCCCCGAGAGACCCAGTACTTC
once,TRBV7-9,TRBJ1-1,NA,CASSYDPNTEAFF,TGTGCCAGCAGTTATGACCCGAACACTGAAGCTTTCTTT
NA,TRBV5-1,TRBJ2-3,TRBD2,CASSWTRTLWDTQYF,TGCGCCAGCAGCTGGACTAGGACCCTGTGGGATACGCAGTATTTT
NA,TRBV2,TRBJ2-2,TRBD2,CASRSGITNTGELFF,TGTGCCAGCAGGAGCGGGATAACGAACACCGGGGAGCTGTTTTTT
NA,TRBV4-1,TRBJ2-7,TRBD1,CASSQVGTRQGGYEQYF,TGCGCCAGCAGCCAAGTAGGGACTCGACAGGGGGGGTACGAGCAGTACTTC
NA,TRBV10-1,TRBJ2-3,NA,CASSEGDTSTDTQYF,TGCGCCAGCAGTGAGGGGGATACTAGCACAGATACGCAGTATTTT
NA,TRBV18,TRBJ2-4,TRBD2,CASSQGTSGALAKNIQYF,TGTGCCAGCTCACAAGGGACTAGCGGGGCACTAGCCAAAAACATTCAGTACTTC
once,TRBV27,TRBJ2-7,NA,CASSFRFASPYEQYF,TGTGCCAGCAGTTTTCGGTTTGCGAGCCCCTACGAGCAGTACTTC